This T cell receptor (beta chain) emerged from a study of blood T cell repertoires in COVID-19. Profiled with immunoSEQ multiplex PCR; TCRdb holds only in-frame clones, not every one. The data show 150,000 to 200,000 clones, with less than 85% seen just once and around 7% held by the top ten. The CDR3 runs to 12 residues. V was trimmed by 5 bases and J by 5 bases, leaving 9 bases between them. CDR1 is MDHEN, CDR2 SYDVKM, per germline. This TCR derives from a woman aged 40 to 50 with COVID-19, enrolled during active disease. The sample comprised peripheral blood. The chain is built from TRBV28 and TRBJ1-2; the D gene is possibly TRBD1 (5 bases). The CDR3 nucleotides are TGTGCCAGCAGTGCTAGACAGTATGGCTACACCTTC. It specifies CASSARQYGYTF.